Each of the 6 T cell receptor beta chains below was sequenced from the same sample in a study of T cells after yellow fever vaccination. One entry per CDR3 protein results from TCRdb running MiXCR on the 5' RACE reads. The sample lists some 73,000 distinct CDR3 sequences, approximately 7.5% occurring once. The sample here was CD8+ T cells sorted from PBMCs, taken on the day of the yellow fever booster vaccination. Receptors were obtained from a man aged 25-45 years who received the YFV17D yellow fever vaccine.

This clonotype has at least ten counts. The chain joins TRBV7-7 to TRBJ1-1; D is uncertain. The CDR3 is 13 residues long. Trimming left V 1 base short and J 2 bases short, with 5 bases between. CDR1 and CDR2 (germline): SSHAT, FNYEAQ (reference sequence). Written as DNA, the CDR3 is TGTGCCAGCAGCTTAGAGATAAACACTGAAGCTTTCTTT. Encoded protein: CASSLEINTEAFF. Full variable domain (remainder filled in from reference TRBV7-7 and TRBJ1-1): GAGVSQSPRYKVTKRGQDVTLRCDPISSHATLYWYQQALGQGPEFLTYFNYEAQPDKSGLPSDRFSAERPEGSISTLTIQRTEQRDSAMYRCASSLEINTEAFFGQGTRLTVV.

In its sample, this clonotype was seen many times. The chain is built from TRBV4-3 and TRBJ2-2, with D possibly TRBD2 on 5 matching bases. This CDR3 is 13 amino acids long. The germline CDR1 and CDR2 sequences are LGHNA and YSLEER. V was shortened by 4 bases and J by 6 bases, with 9 bases between the two germline ends. The DNA of the CDR3 is TGCGCCAGCAGCCCCGACGGGGCCGGGGAGCTGTTTTTT. Its protein product is CASSPDGAGELFF.

The V gene is TRBV3-1, the J gene TRBJ2-6; D is unresolved. The CDR3 has 16 residues. Trimming shortened V by 0 bases and J by 1 base, and 7 bases separated the two germline ends. Germline-derived CDR1 and CDR2 are LGHDT and YNNKEL (reference sequence). CDR3 amino acids: CASSQEDGSGANVLTF. DNA of the CDR3: TGTGCCAGCAGCCAAGAGGACGGATCTGGGGCCAACGTCCTGACTTTC.

This clonotype has a handful of counts. This chain uses TRBV4-3 with TRBJ2-7, with D possibly called TRBD1 or TRBD2 (5 bases each). Trimming left V 0 bases short and J 2 bases short, with 17 bases between. The CDR3 runs to 17 residues. Germline CDR1 and CDR2: LGHNA and YSLEER. The CDR3, as DNA: TGCGCCAGCAGCCAAGAGACGTCCGTGGGGGTTGCCTACGAGCAGTACTTC. Translation gives CASSQETSVGVAYEQYF.

This clonotype was picked up a small number of times. The chain is built from TRBV25-1 and TRBJ2-2, with TRBD1 matching 10 bases. Trimming took 3 bases from V and 4 from J; bases not matched to a gene: 14. The length of the CDR3 is 19 residues. Germline V gene lookup returns CDR1 MGHDK and CDR2 SYGVNS. The CDR3 sequence is CASSDRPGQGFRGTGELFF. In DNA, the CDR3 is TGTGCCAGCAGTGATCGTCCGGGACAGGGGTTTCGTGGCACCGGGGAGCTGTTTTTT.

This clonotype was observed a handful of times. This rearrangement joins TRBV14 to TRBJ2-5; D perhaps matches TRBD1 (6 bases). The germline V gene encodes CDR1 SGHDN and CDR2 FVKESK. Deletions cut 0 bases from V and 7 bases from J, with 18 bases between. The CDR3 is made up of 16 amino acids. CDR3 in DNA: TGTGCCAGCAGCCAAGAGGCGGACAGATTTAGCGTGACCCAGTACTTC. It is translated as CASSQEADRFSVTQYF.